What follows are 26 T cell receptor beta chains derived from one specimen sequenced in a study of T cell changes during pregnancy in multiple sclerosis. Generated by immunoSEQ multiplex PCR, the TCRdb table keeps only in-frame clones and is missing some. The data contain tens of thousands of clones, 75% to 90% of them singletons. This material consisted of CD8+ T cells from peripheral blood mononuclear cells, taken in the second trimester of pregnancy. The source of these receptors is a female donor with multiple sclerosis, enrolled in a pregnancy study.

The CDR3 loop reads CASSLGGFSYEQYF. The CDR3 DNA reads TGTGCCAGCAGCTTAGGCGGGTTCTCCTACGAGCAGTACTTC. This chain connects TRBV7-2 to TRBJ2-7; a possible D gene is TRBD2 (5 bases). V was cut by 1 base and J by 0 bases, with 7 bases left in between. Germline CDR1 and CDR2: SGHTA and FQGNSA. This CDR3 region has 14 residues.

This clone was seen only once. The chain employs TRBV27 and TRBJ2-7, with D perhaps matching TRBD2 (5 bases). Germline CDR1 MNHEY, CDR2 SMNVEV (reference sequence). The CDR3 covers 15 residues. V lost 1 base and J 3 bases, leaving 13 bases between the germline ends. The CDR3 sequence is CASSLFNERSYEQYF. Here the CDR3 DNA reads TGTGCCAGCAGTTTATTCAACGAGCGGAGCTACGAGCAGTACTTC.

J is TRBJ2-2 and V is TRBV7-9; a weak D match, TRBD2 (6 bases). The V gene lost 5 bases and the J gene lost 3 bases, with 16 bases spanning the gap. Per germline, CDR1 SEHNR and CDR2 FQNEAQ (reference sequence). The CDR3 loop spans 16 amino acids. As DNA, the CDR3 is TGTGCCAGCAGCCCAGCCGGGGGTCGGTACACCGGGGAGCTGTTTTTT. This translates into CASSPAGGRYTGELFF.

The gene calls are TRBV4-3 and TRBJ1-1; 7 bases align to TRBD1. Germline V gene lookup returns CDR1 LGHNA and CDR2 YSLEER. The CDR3 is 16 residues long. J gave up 1 base and V 3 bases, and 8 bases lay outside the gene matches. Written as DNA, the CDR3 is TGCGCCAGCAGCCAGCATCGACAGGGTAAGAACACTGAAGCTTTCTTT. Translated, it gives CASSQHRQGKNTEAFF.

V is TRBV4-2 and J is TRBJ2-7; 8 bases fit TRBD1. Per germline, CDR1 LGHNA and CDR2 YNFKEQ. V shed 3 bases and J 2 bases; nucleotides not matched to a gene: 6. The CDR3 runs to 15 residues. CDR3 DNA: TGTGCCAGCAGCCAGGGCCAGGACAGGGCCTACGAGCAGTACTTC. This sequence encodes CASSQGQDRAYEQYF.

This chain links TRBV4-3 with TRBJ2-5; 11 bases line up with TRBD2. This CDR3 is 19 amino acids long. V was pared by 0 bases and J by 4 bases, with 13 bases of the junction left unmatched. Germline CDR1 reads LGHNA; CDR2 reads YSLEER. As DNA, the CDR3 is TGCGCCAGCAGCCAAGATAGGCTAGCGGGAGGTTCAGACTTAGAGACCCAGTACTTC. Translating it yields CASSQDRLAGGSDLETQYF.

J is TRBJ2-7 and V is TRBV29-1; TRBD1 matches at 7 bases. The J segment lost 2 bases and the V segment lost 5 bases, leaving 6 bases of the junction unmatched. Looked up from germline, CDR1 is SQVTM and CDR2 is ANQGSEA. This CDR3 contains 13 residues. The DNA of the CDR3 is TGCAGCGTTTTGACCCAGGGGGCCTACGAGCAGTACTTC. Its protein product is CSVLTQGAYEQYF.

The chain combines TRBV29-1 with TRBJ2-3; 8 nucleotides agree with TRBD1. V lost 5 bases and J lost 0; bases outside the gene matches: 4. The germline V gene encodes CDR1 SQVTM and CDR2 ANQGSEA. This CDR3 has 14 amino acids. The CDR3 is CSVMDRDSTDTQYF. In nucleotides, the CDR3 is TGCAGCGTTATGGACAGGGATAGCACAGATACGCAGTATTTT.

This clone has only a few counts. V usage is TRBV7-9 and J usage is TRBJ1-2; 8 nucleotides line up with TRBD1. Trimming removed 4 bases from V and 4 bases from J; junction bases left unmatched: 5. The CDR3 extends over 14 amino acids. Germline assignment: CDR1 SEHNR and CDR2 FQNEAQ (reference sequence). The CDR3 is CASSSQGAAYGYTF. CDR3 DNA sequence: TGTGCCAGCAGCTCCCAGGGGGCCGCCTATGGCTACACCTTC.

The rearrangement uses TRBV9 and TRBJ1-4; D is possibly TRBD1 (5 bases). This CDR3 contains 15 residues. Germline-derived CDR1 and CDR2 are SGDLS and YYNGEE. With 3 bases removed from V and 8 bases from J, the gap between germline ends came to 17 bases. This CDR3 is CASSATGGAGEKLFF. The CDR3 DNA reads TGTGCCAGCAGCGCCACAGGAGGGGCAGGGGAAAAACTGTTTTTT.

CDR3 nucleotides: TGTGCCAGCAGCTTTTCTCCTATCGGGAGCGACGAGCAGTACTTC. Its protein is CASSFSPIGSDEQYF. The chain couples TRBV11-3 to TRBJ2-7, with a weak D call TRBD2 (6 bases). CDR3 size: 15 residues. V lost 3 bases and J 5 bases, leaving 17 bases between the germline ends. Germline CDR1 and CDR2: SGHNT and YENEEA. Full variable domain (rest looked up from reference TRBV11-3 and TRBJ2-7): EAGVVQSPRYKIIEKKQPVAFWCNPISGHNTLYWYLQNLGQGPELLIRYENEEAVDDSQLPKDRFSAERLKGVDSTLKIQPAELGDSAVYLCASSFSPIGSDEQYFGPGTRLTVT.

The J gene is TRBJ2-3, the V gene TRBV27; no clear D gene. The ends were cut back, 8 bases at V and 5 bases at J, with 8 bases in the middle. Germline lookup yields CDR1 MNHEY and CDR2 SMNVEV (reference sequence). The CDR3 runs 11 residues. CDR3 residues: CASLNLDTQYF. CDR3 in DNA: TGTGCCAGCCTTAATTTAGATACGCAGTATTTT.

V gene TRBV7-3 combines with J gene TRBJ2-2, with TRBD2 matching over 7 bases. The V gene end was trimmed by 3 bases and the J gene end by 1 base; junction bases not matched to a gene: 5. In germline, CDR1 is SGHTA, CDR2 FQGTGA. This CDR3 has 16 residues. The chain's CDR3 is CASSFRLARNTGELFF. The CDR3, as DNA: TGTGCCAGCAGCTTCCGACTAGCCAGGAACACCGGGGAGCTGTTTTTT.

The rearrangement links TRBV7-9 to TRBJ1-2; no clear D. V was cut by 5 bases and J by 8 bases, with 12 bases left in between. CDR1 SEHNR and CDR2 FQNEAQ come from the germline V gene (reference sequence). The length of the CDR3 is 12 residues. Written as DNA, the CDR3 is TGTGCCAGCAGCCCCCCCCTGTTAGGCTACACCTTC. Encoded protein: CASSPPLLGYTF.

The chain recombines TRBV19 with TRBJ2-1, with D perhaps matching TRBD1 (5 bases). The CDR3 spans 15 residues. Trimming stripped 3 bases from V and 7 bases from J, with 16 bases between. CDR1 LNHDA and CDR2 SQIVND come from the germline V gene (reference sequence). CDR3 loop: CASSMAGPWVNEQFF. The DNA of the CDR3 is TGTGCCAGTAGTATGGCAGGGCCTTGGGTGAATGAGCAGTTCTTC.

This chain links TRBV5-6 with TRBJ2-5; maybe TRBD1 (5 bases). The J call may not be correct, given that the DNA end is closer to TRBJ2-7. Germline CDR1 reads SGHDT; CDR2 reads YYEEEE. This CDR3 has 14 residues. Here the CDR3 reads CASSLWGPLSEQYF. CDR3 nucleotides: TGTGCCAGCAGCTTATGGGGCCCCCTGAGCGAGCAGTACTTC.

The V and J genes are TRBV28 and TRBJ2-5; 7 bases are a match to TRBD1. The length of the CDR3 is 15 residues. CDR1 MDHEN and CDR2 SYDVKM come from the germline V gene. V shed 2 bases and J 5 bases; nucleotides not matched to a gene: 8. CDR3 residues: CASSLRGRGLETQYF. The CDR3 DNA reads as TGTGCCAGCAGTTTACGAGGCAGGGGGTTGGAGACCCAGTACTTC.

The chain employs TRBV6-6 and TRBJ1-2, with no clear D. The CDR3 is 11 residues long. CDR1 is MNHNY and CDR2 is SVGAGI in the germline V gene (reference sequence). With 7 bases removed from V and 7 bases from J, the gap between germline ends came to 10 bases. The CDR3 sequence is CASNPGFGYTF. The CDR3 DNA is TGTGCCAGCAACCCGGGGTTTGGCTACACCTTC.

The CDR3 sequence: CASLPFGSENEKLFF. CDR3 coding DNA: TGTGCCAGCCTCCCCTTCGGGTCAGAAAATGAAAAACTGTTTTTT. J is TRBJ1-4 and V is TRBV6-6; D is unclear. This CDR3 comprises 15 residues. Trimming removed 8 bases from V and 5 bases from J, with 18 bases in between. Looked up from germline, CDR1 is MNHNY and CDR2 is SVGAGI (reference sequence).

This chain connects TRBV28 to TRBJ1-2; D ambiguous. Per germline, CDR1 MDHEN and CDR2 SYDVKM. The CDR3 runs 15 residues. The V end lost 8 bases, the J end lost 6 bases, and 22 bases lay between the germline ends. CDR3 sequence reads: CASRVSHNPSHGYTF. DNA of the CDR3: TGTGCCAGCCGAGTAAGCCATAATCCAAGCCATGGCTACACCTTC.

The gene calls are TRBV5-1 and TRBJ2-5, with 10 bases aligning to TRBD1. CDR3 length: 13 residues. Germline lookup yields CDR1 SGHRS and CDR2 YFSETQ. Losses at the gene ends were 3 bases for V and 5 bases for J; bases not matched to a gene: 1. In DNA, the CDR3 is TGCGCCAGCAGCTCGGACAGGGGGGAGACCCAGTACTTC. This translates into CASSSDRGETQYF.

In this sample, this clone turned up once. The chain links TRBV5-4 to TRBJ2-2; 7 bases map to TRBD1. Per germline, CDR1 SGHNT and CDR2 YYREEE (reference sequence). CDR3 size: 16 residues. With 0 bases clipped from V and 3 bases from J, the junction kept 5 bases outside the gene matches. CDR3 nucleotides: TGTGCCAGCAGCTTGGGGAACAGGGGTTACACCGGGGAGCTGTTTTTT. It yields the protein CASSLGNRGYTGELFF.

The chain's CDR3 is CASSYGTGSGYTF. In nucleotides, the CDR3 is TGTGCCAGCAGTTACGGGACAGGGTCTGGCTACACCTTC. J is TRBJ1-2 and V is TRBV6-5; TRBD1 agrees at 9 bases. After removal of 2 bases from V and 7 bases from J, the junction contained 2 bases not matched to a gene. This CDR3 is built from 13 residues. The germline CDR1 and CDR2 sequences are MNHEY and SVGAGI.

The rearrangement joins TRBV10-3 to TRBJ2-3; 11 bases are a match to TRBD2. The CDR3 is made up of 16 amino acids. CDR1 is ENHRY and CDR2 is SYGVKD in the germline V gene. Trimming cost V 6 bases and J 3 bases; bases outside gene matches: 8. DNA for the CDR3: TGTGCCATCAGGAGAACTAGCGGGAGTATAACAGATACGCAGTATTTT. Encoded protein: CAIRRTSGSITDTQYF.

This clone was picked up one time. This rearrangement joins TRBV7-9 to TRBJ2-7, with 9 bases that match TRBD1. The V gene end was trimmed by 4 bases and the J gene end by 5 bases; junction bases not matched to a gene: 6. The CDR3 length is 14 residues. CDR1 is SEHNR, CDR2 FQNEAQ, per germline (reference sequence). The CDR3 protein is CASSSRDREDEQYF. DNA of the CDR3: TGTGCCAGCAGCTCCCGGGACAGGGAGGACGAGCAGTACTTC.

The chain couples TRBV5-1 to TRBJ2-7; D unclear. The CDR3 covers 13 residues. Germline CDR1 and CDR2: SGHRS and YFSETQ. V lost 1 base and J lost 4, with 9 bases in between. CDR3 sequence: CASSLHQAYEQYF. The CDR3 nucleotides are TGCGCCAGCAGCTTGCATCAAGCGTACGAGCAGTACTTC.